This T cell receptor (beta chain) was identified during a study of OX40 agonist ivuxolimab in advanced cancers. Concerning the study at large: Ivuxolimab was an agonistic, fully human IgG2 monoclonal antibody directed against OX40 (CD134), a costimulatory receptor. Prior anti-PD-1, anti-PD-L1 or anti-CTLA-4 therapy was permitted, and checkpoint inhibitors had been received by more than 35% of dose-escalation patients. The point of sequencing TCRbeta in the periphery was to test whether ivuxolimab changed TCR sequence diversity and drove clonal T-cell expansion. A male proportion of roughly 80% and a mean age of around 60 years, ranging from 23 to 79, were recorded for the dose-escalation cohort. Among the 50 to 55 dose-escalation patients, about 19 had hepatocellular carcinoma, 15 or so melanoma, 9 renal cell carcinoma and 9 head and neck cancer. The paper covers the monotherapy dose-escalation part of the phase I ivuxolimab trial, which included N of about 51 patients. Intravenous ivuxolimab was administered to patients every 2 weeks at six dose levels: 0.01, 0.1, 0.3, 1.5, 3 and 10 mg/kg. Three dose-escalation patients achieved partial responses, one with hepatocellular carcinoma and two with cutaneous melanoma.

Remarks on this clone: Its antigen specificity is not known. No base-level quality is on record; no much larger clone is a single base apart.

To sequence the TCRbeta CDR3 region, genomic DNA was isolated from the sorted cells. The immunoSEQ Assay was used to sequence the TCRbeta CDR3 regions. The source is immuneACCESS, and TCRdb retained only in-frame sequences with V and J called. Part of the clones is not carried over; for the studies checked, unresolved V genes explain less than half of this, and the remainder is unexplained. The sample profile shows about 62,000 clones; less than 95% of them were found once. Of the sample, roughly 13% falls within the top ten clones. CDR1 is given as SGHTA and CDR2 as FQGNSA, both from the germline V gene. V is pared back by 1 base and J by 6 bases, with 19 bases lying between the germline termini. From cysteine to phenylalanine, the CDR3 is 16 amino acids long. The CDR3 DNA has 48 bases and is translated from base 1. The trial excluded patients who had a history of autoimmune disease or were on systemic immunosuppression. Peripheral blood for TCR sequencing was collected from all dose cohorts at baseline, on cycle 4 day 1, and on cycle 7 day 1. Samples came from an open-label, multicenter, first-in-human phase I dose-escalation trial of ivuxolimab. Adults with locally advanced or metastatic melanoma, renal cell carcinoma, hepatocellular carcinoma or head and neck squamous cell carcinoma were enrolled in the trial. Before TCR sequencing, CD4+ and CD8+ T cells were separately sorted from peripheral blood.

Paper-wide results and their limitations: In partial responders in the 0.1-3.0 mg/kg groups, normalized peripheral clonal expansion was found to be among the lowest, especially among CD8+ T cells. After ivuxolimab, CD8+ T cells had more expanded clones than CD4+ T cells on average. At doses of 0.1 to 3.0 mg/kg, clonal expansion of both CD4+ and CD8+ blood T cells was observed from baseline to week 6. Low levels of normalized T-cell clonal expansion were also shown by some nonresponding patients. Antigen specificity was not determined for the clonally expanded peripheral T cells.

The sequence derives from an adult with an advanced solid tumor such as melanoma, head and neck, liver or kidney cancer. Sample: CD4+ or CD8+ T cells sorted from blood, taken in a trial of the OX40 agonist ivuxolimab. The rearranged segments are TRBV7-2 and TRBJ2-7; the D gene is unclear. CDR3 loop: CASSLVSSGFKGEQYF. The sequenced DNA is TGTGCCAGCAGCTTAGTTTCTTCTGGGTTCAAGGGCGAGCAGTACTTC.